This section outlines one TCR beta chain sequence together with its context. Its specificity is unknown. The data are from a study of T cell repertoires in cytomegalovirus infection. The wider study: An indication of both CMV infection and matching HLA type came from public TCR beta signatures.

V was clipped by 5 bases and J by 9 bases, with 23 bases between them. The CDR3 covers 16 residues. Notes on the study in general: Adding up the frequency of public TCR beta families identified people who carried CMV plus the relevant HLA. HLA-C-restricted CMV clonotypes gave the most frequent clonotype in two of eight donors.

TCRdb analysed the reads with MiXCR anew, one entry per CDR3 protein. The profile shows about 740,000 distinct CDR3 sequences, roughly 35% of them singletons. This chain uses TRBV12-3 or TRBV12-4 with TRBJ2-1; possible D gene TRBD2, 6 bases. The clonotype originates from a human donor in good health (CMV status not recorded). Some clones in this sample may be carry-over from other donors' samples. Specimen: PBMCs. Here the CDR3 DNA reads TGTGCCAGCAGTGACCCTCGGGGGAGCCGTTCGGGTGAGCAGTTCTTC. Its protein is CASSDPRGSRSGEQFF.